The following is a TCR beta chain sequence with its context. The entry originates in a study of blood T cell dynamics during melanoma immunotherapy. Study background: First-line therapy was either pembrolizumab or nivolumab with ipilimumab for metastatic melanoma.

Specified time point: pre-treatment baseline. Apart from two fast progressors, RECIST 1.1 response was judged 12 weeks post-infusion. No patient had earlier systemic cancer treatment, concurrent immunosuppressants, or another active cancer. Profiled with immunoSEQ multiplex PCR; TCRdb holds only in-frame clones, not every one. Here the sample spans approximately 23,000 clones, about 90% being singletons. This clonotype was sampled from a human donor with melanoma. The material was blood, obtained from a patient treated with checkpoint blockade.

CDR3 region: CASREGGNEKLFF. The CDR3 coding sequence is TGCGCCAGCAGGGAAGGGGGCAATGAAAAACTGTTTTTT. This chain joins TRBV4-1 and TRBJ1-4; TRBD1 matches 7 bases. CDR1 and CDR2 from the germline V gene are MGHRA and YSYEKL. This CDR3 comprises 13 residues. The J segment lost 5 bases and the V segment lost 6 bases, leaving 3 bases of the junction unmatched.